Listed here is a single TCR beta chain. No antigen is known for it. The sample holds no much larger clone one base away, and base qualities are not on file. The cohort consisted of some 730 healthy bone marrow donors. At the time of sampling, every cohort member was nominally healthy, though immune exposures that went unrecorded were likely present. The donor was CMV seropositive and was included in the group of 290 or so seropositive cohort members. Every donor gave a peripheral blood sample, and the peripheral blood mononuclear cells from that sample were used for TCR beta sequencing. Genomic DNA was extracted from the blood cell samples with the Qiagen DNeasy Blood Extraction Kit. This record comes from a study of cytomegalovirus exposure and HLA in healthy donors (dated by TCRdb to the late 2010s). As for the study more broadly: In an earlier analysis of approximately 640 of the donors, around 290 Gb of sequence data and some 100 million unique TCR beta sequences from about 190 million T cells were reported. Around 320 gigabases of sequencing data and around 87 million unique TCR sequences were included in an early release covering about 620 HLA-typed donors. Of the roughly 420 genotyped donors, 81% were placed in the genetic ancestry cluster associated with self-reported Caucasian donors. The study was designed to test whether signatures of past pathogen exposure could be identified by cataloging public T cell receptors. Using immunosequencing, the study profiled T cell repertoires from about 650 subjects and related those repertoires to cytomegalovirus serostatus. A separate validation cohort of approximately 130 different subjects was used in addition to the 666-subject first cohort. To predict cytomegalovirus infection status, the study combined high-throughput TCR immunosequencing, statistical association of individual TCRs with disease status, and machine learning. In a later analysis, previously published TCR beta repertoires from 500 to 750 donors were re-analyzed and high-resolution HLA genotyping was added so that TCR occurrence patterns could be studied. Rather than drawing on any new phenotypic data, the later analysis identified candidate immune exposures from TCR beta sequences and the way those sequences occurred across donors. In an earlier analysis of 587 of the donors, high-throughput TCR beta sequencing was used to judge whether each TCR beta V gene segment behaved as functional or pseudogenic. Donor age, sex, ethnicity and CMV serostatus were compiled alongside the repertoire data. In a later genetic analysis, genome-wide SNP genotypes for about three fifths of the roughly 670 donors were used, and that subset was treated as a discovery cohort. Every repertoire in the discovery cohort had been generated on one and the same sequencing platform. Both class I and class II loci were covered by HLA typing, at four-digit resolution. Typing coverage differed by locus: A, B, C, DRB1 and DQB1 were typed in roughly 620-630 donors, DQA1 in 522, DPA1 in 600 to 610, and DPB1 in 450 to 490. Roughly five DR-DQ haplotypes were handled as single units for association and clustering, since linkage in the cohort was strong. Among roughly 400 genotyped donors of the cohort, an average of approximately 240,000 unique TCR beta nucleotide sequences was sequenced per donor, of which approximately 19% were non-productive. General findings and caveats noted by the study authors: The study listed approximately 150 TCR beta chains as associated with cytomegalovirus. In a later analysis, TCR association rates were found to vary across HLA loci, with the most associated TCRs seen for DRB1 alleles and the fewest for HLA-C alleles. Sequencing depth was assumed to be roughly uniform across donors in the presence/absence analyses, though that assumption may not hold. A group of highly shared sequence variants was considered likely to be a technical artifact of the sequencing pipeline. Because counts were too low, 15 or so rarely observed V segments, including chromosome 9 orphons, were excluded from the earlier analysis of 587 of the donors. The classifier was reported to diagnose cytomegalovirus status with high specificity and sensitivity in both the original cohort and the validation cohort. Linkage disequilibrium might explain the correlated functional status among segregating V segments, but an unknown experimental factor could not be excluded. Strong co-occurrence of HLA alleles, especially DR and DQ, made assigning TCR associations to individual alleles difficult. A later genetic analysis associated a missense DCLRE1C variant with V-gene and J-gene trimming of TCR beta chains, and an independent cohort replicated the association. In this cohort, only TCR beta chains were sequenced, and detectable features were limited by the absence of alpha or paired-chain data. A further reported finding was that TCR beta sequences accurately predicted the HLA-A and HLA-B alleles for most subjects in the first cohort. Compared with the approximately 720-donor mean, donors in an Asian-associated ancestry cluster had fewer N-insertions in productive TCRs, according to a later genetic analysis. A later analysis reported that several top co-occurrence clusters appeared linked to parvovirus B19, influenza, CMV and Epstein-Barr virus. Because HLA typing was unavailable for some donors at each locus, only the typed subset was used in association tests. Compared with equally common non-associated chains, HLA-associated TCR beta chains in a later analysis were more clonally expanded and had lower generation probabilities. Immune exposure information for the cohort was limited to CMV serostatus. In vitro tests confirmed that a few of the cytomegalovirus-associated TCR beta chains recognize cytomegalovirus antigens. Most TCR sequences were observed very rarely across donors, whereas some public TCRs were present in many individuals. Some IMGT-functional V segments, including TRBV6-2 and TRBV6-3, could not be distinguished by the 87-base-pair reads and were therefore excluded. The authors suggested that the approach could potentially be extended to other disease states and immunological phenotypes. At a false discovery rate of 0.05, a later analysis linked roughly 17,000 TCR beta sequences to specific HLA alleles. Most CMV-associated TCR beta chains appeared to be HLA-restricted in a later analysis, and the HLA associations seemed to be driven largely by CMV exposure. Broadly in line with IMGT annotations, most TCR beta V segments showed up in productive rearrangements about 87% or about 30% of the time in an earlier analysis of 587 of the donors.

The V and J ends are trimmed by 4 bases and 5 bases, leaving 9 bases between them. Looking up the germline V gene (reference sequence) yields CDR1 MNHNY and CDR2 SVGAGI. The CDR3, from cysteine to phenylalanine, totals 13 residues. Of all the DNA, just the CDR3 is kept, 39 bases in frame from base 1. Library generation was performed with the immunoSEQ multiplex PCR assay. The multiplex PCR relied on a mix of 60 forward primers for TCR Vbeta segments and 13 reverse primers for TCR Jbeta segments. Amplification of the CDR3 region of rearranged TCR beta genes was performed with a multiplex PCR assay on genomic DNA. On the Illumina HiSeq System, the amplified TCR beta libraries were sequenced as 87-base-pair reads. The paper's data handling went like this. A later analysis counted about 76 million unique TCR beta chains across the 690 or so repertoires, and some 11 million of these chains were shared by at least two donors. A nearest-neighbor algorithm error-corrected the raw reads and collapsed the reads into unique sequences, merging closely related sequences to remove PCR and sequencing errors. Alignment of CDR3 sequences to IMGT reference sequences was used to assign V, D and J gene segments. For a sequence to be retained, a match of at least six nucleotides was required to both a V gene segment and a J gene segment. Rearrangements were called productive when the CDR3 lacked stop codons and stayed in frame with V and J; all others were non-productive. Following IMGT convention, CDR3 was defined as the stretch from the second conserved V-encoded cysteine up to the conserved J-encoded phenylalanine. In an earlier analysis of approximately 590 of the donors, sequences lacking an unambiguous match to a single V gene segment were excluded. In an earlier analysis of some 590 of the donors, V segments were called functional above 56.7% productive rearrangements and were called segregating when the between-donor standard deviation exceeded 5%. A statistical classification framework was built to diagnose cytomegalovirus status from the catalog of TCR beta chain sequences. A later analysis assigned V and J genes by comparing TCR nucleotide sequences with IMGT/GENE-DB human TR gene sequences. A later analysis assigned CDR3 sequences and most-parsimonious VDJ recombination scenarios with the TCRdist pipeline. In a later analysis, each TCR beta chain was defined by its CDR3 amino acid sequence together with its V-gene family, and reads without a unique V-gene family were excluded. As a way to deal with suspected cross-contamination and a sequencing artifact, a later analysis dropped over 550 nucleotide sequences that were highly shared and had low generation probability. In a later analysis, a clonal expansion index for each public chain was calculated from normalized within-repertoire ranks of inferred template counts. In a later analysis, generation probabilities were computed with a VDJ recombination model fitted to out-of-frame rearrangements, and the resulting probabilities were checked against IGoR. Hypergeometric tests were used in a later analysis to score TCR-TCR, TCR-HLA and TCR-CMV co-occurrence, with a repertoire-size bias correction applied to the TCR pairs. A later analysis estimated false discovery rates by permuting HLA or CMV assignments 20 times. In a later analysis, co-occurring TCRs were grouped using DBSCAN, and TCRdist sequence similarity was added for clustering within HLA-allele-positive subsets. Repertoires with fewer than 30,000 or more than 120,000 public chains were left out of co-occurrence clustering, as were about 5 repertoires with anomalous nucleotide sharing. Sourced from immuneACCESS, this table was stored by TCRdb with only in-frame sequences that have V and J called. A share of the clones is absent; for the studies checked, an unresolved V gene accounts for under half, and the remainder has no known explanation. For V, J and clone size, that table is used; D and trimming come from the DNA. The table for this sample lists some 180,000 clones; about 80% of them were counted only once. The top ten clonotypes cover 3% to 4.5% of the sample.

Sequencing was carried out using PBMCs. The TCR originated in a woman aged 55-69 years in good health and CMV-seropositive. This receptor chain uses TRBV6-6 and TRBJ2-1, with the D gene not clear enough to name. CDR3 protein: CASSSNSNNEQFF. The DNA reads TGTGCCAGCAGTTCGAACAGCAACAATGAGCAGTTCTTC.